The clone carrying this T cell receptor beta chain was picked up a small number of times. Its antigen is undetermined. This sample is part of a study of T-cell reconstitution after alpha-beta-depleted transplantation in children. Trimming removed 5 bases at V and 4 bases at J, with 14 bases between. The CDR3 has 13 residues. Looked up from germline, CDR1 is SQVTM and CDR2 is ANQGSEA. Whole-study findings and limits: T-cell counts and diversity at one year post-transplant came mainly from newly produced T cells. Elevated TCRbeta diversity at day 60 was traced, in some patients, to surviving recipient T cells and thymic progenitors. Roughly two months post-transplant, alpha-beta T cells reportedly originated from several hundred graft clones that had expanded.

Construction of the TCRbeta library involved unique molecular identifiers. TCRdb ran MiXCR on the PCR reads and lists one entry per CDR3 protein. The profile shows around 580,000 distinct CDR3 sequences, roughly 30% of them singletons. This receptor was obtained from a boy under three years old with Wiskott-Aldrich syndrome, due to receive a stem cell transplant. The specimen was PBMCs, collected before TCRalphabeta/CD19-depleted stem cell transplant. V is TRBV29-1 and J is TRBJ1-2, with a weak D call TRBD1 (5 bases). In DNA form, the CDR3 reads TGCAGCGTTTCCGCAGGGAGTCCCTATGGCTACACCTTC. Translating it yields CSVSAGSPYGYTF.